Below, 21 T cell receptor beta chains from the same sample are listed, as sequenced in a study of OX40 agonist ivuxolimab in advanced cancers. Repertoires were generated with immunoSEQ multiplex PCR, while TCRdb's copy carries only in-frame clones and drops some. In the table there are roughly 35,000 clones, approximately 82% of which are singletons. The source material was CD4+ or CD8+ T cells sorted from blood, sampled in a trial of the OX40 agonist ivuxolimab. These receptors were collected from an adult with an advanced solid tumor such as melanoma, head and neck, liver or kidney cancer.

The genes are TRBV11-2 and TRBJ2-7; 8 bases are shared with TRBD1. CDR1 is SGHAT, CDR2 FQNNGV, per germline. Trimming at V came to 5 bases and at J to 0 bases, leaving 6 bases not matched to a gene. CDR3 length equals 15 residues. The CDR3 loop reads CASSQDRAISYEQYF. Here the CDR3 DNA reads TGTGCCAGCAGCCAGGACAGGGCTATCTCCTACGAGCAGTACTTC.

This clone was found a few times. The chain links TRBV6-1 to TRBJ2-3, with TRBD2 as a possible D gene (6 bases). V was clipped by 2 bases and J by 6 bases, with 21 bases between them. In germline, CDR1 is MNHNS, CDR2 SASEGT. The CDR3 extends over 17 amino acids. The chain's CDR3 is CASSERNTAGWVDTQYF. In DNA, the CDR3 is TGTGCCAGCAGTGAACGAAACACGGCGGGATGGGTGGATACGCAGTATTTT.

The chain carries TRBV7-6 and TRBJ2-3, with TRBD1 identical over 7 bases. CDR3 length: 17 residues. Germline trimming cut 5 bases from V and 0 bases from J; bases unmatched to any gene: 11. Germline-derived CDR1 and CDR2 are SGHVS and FNYEAQ. The CDR3 bases are TGTGCCAGCAGCATGCCTAAGGACAGGTCTAGCACAGATACGCAGTATTTT. Its protein product is CASSMPKDRSSTDTQYF.

This sequence joins TRBV2 and TRBJ1-1; D uncertain. CDR1 SNHLY and CDR2 FYNNEI come from the germline V gene. V gave up 4 bases and J gave up 7 bases, with 13 bases separating them. CDR3 length: 13 amino acids. Here the CDR3 DNA reads TGTGCCAGCAGTGTAGAAAGTAGGCTTGAAGCTTTCTTT. This sequence encodes CASSVESRLEAFF.

The rearrangement links TRBV6-1 to TRBJ1-5; D possibly corresponds to TRBD1 (5 bases). The CDR3 contains 13 residues. Germline assignment: CDR1 MNHNS and CDR2 SASEGT. V shed 1 base and J shed 7 bases, with 8 bases lying between them. The CDR3 nucleotides read TGTGCCAGCAGTGAAGGGTGGGACCAGCCCCAGCATTTT. It codes for CASSEGWDQPQHF.

The chain carries TRBV28 and TRBJ1-5; D not resolved. The CDR3 covers 12 residues. Germline CDR1 reads MDHEN; CDR2 reads SYDVKM. V was trimmed by 3 bases and J by 7 bases, leaving 7 bases between them. CDR3 amino acids: CASSFGQQPQHF. Written as DNA, the CDR3 is TGTGCCAGCAGTTTTGGGCAACAGCCCCAGCATTTT.

V and J are TRBV28 and TRBJ1-2, with a weak D call TRBD1 (6 bases). CDR1 and CDR2 (germline): MDHEN, SYDVKM. This CDR3 is built from 15 residues. The V and J ends lost 6 bases and 8 bases respectively, with 22 bases between them. CDR3 DNA: TGTGCCAGCAGCGAAAACATACAGGGACAAGGAGGCTACACCTTC. The encoded protein is CASSENIQGQGGYTF.

The J gene is TRBJ2-1, the V gene TRBV28, with D unresolved. Between the trimmed V and J ends, which lost 6 bases and 8 bases, there was a span of 23 bases. Germline assignment: CDR1 MDHEN and CDR2 SYDVKM. This CDR3 has 16 amino acids. The CDR3 region is CASSQRLPQHRDEQFF. CDR3 nucleotide sequence: TGTGCCAGCAGCCAGAGACTGCCCCAACATCGTGATGAGCAGTTCTTC.

This chain links TRBV28 with TRBJ1-5; D is unclear. This CDR3 spans 16 amino acids. CDR1 MDHEN and CDR2 SYDVKM come from the germline V gene. Trimming shortened V by 6 bases and J by 1 base, and 16 bases separated the two germline ends. Here the CDR3 DNA reads TGTGCCAGCAGCACGGACTCGGGCGGAAGCAATCAGCCCCAGCATTTT. Translated: CASSTDSGGSNQPQHF.

The J gene is TRBJ1-5, the V gene TRBV6-1, with no clear D. The CDR3 loop spans 14 amino acids. Germline V CDR1 and CDR2: MNHNS, SASEGT. The V end was cut by 11 bases, the J end by 7 bases, with 21 bases between. For the CDR3, the DNA is TGTGCCGCCCATCCGCGGAGGGCCAAGCAGCCCCAGCATTTT. It is translated as CAAHPRRAKQPQHF.

The V gene is TRBV15, the J gene TRBJ2-3; D is ambiguous. This CDR3 region has 13 residues. Germline lookup yields CDR1 LNHNV and CDR2 YYDKDF (reference sequence). Trimming stripped 3 bases from V and 8 bases from J, with 12 bases between. The DNA of the CDR3 is TGTGCCACCAGCAGGCCAGACCTCCCTACGCAGTATTTT. This codes for CATSRPDLPTQYF.

This clone has more than one count but fewer than ten. Its ends do not fully match the called genes, so a read error is possible. The chain links TRBV7-9 to TRBJ2-5; D uncertain. Germline V gene data show CDR1 as SEHNR and CDR2 as FQNEAQ (reference sequence). The CDR3 is 13 residues long. CDR3 residues: CASTTLGQVTQYF. The CDR3 DNA reads as TGTGCCAGCACCACTCTAGGCCAAGTGACCCAGTACTTC.

The chain combines TRBV20-1 with TRBJ1-2; D gene ambiguous. There are 11 residues in the CDR3. The V end was cut by 3 bases, the J end by 5 bases, with 7 bases between. Germline values: CDR1 DFQATT, CDR2 SNEGSKA (reference sequence). The CDR3 spells CSASDRYGYTF. The CDR3 nucleotides are TGCAGTGCTAGTGATCGATATGGCTACACCTTC.

The V and J genes are TRBV6-5 and TRBJ2-1; no firm D call. The V gene's germline CDR1 is MNHEY and CDR2 SVGAGI. The CDR3 spans 13 residues. Between the trimmed V and J ends, which lost 10 bases and 7 bases, there was a span of 17 bases. For the CDR3, the DNA is TGTGCCACCTGTCCAATTCTGGGGAATGAGCAGTTCTTC. Its translation is CATCPILGNEQFF.

The J gene is TRBJ1-2, the V gene TRBV10-2; possibly TRBD1 for D (6 bases). This CDR3 spans 13 amino acids. The germline V and J ends were trimmed by 7 bases and 2 bases, with 11 bases remaining between them. CDR1 is WSHSY, CDR2 SAAADI, per germline. CDR3 loop: CASTRDMNYGYTF. CDR3 coding DNA: TGCGCCAGCACACGGGACATGAACTATGGCTACACCTTC.

The rearrangement joins TRBV28 to TRBJ2-2; D uncertain. V was cut by 7 bases and J by 5 bases, with 14 bases left in between. Germline CDR1 is MDHEN and CDR2 is SYDVKM. The CDR3 spans 14 residues. As DNA, the CDR3 is TGTGCCAGCAACCCGCCCCACAGAACCGGGGAGCTGTTTTTT. Its protein product is CASNPPHRTGELFF.

The sample holds a few counts of this clone. V is TRBV2 and J is TRBJ1-2; possibly TRBD1 for D (6 bases). Trimming stripped 8 bases from V and 7 bases from J, with 17 bases between. This CDR3 has 13 residues. Germline lookup yields CDR1 SNHLY and CDR2 FYNNEI. The CDR3 reads CASGGLMNVGYTF. The CDR3 nucleotides read TGTGCCAGCGGGGGGCTAATGAATGTTGGCTACACCTTC.

This sequence joins TRBV2 and TRBJ2-4; D is ambiguous. V was shortened by 2 bases and J by 7 bases, with 3 bases between the two germline ends. CDR3 length equals 11 residues. Germline assignment: CDR1 SNHLY and CDR2 FYNNEI. In nucleotides, the CDR3 is TGTGCCAGCAGTGAAAGTAACATTCAGTACTTC. It specifies CASSESNIQYF.

V gene TRBV11-3 combines with J gene TRBJ2-7, with D perhaps TRBD2 (6 bases). The CDR3 is 15 residues long. V was shortened by 5 bases and J by 0 bases, with 14 bases between the two germline ends. CDR1 SGHNT and CDR2 YENEEA come from the germline V gene. CDR3 sequence: CASSPGTLSSYEQYF. DNA for the CDR3: TGTGCCAGCAGCCCTGGGACTCTCAGCTCCTACGAGCAGTACTTC.

V is TRBV27 and J is TRBJ2-1, with TRBD1 as a possible D gene (5 bases). V was cut by 8 bases and J by 7 bases, with 21 bases left in between. Per germline, CDR1 MNHEY and CDR2 SMNVEV (reference sequence). The length of the CDR3 is 15 residues. The CDR3 DNA sequence: TGTGCCAGCCGCTTAGGGGCAGGGCCGGCGAATGAGCAGTTCTTC. Translation: CASRLGAGPANEQFF.

The J gene is TRBJ2-7, the V gene TRBV18; D might be TRBD1 (6 bases). This CDR3 has 15 residues. The V gene's germline CDR1 is KGHSH and CDR2 LQKENI. V was pared by 1 base and J by 2 bases, with 12 bases between. The CDR3 DNA follows: TGTGCCAGCTCACCACTTGGCAGGGACACCTACGAGCAGTACTTC. Protein sequence: CASSPLGRDTYEQYF.